The 21 T cell receptor beta chains presented below share a single source sample, sequenced in a study of somatic mutations in cytotoxic T cells in rheumatoid arthritis. Method: immunoSEQ multiplex PCR; TCRdb's copy keeps in-frame clones and lacks some. The top ten hold more than 30% of the sample, which has 8,000 to 8,500 clones, about 75% seen once. Sequencing input: CD8+ T cells sorted from blood. The receptors shown here come from an adult with rheumatoid arthritis.

This sequence joins TRBV9 and TRBJ1-1; D is uncertain. The CDR3 totals 12 residues. The ends were cut back, 4 bases at V and 6 bases at J, with 10 bases in the middle. Germline assignment: CDR1 SGDLS and CDR2 YYNGEE. The CDR3 DNA sequence: TGTGCCAGCAGCCCAGACGAGGCTGAAGCTTTCTTT. Its protein is CASSPDEAEAFF.

The CDR3 region has the DNA TGTGCCATCAGTGAATCTAGCGGGCTCCAAAGGGAGCAGTTCTTC. Translating gives CAISESSGLQREQFF. V and J are TRBV10-3 and TRBJ2-1, with TRBD2 matching over 8 bases. The length of the CDR3 is 15 residues. The trim removed 3 bases at V and 10 bases at J, leaving 11 bases unmatched. Germline V gene sequence: CDR1 ENHRY, CDR2 SYGVKD.

V usage is TRBV7-2 and J usage is TRBJ2-7; possible D gene TRBD1, 6 bases. From germline, CDR1 is SGHTA and CDR2 FQGNSA. CDR3 length: 13 amino acids. The V gene lost 6 bases and the J gene lost 7 bases, with 16 bases spanning the gap. This chain's CDR3 is CASRQGTRREQYF. CDR3 DNA: TGTGCCAGCAGGCAAGGGACAAGGAGGGAGCAGTACTTC.

The V gene is TRBV15, the J gene TRBJ2-3; D gene ambiguous. Trimming removed 1 base at V and 4 bases at J, with 6 bases between. CDR1 LNHNV and CDR2 YYDKDF come from the germline V gene (reference sequence). There are 13 residues in the CDR3. CDR3 sequence reads: CATSRGISDTQYF. CDR3 coding DNA: TGTGCCACCAGCAGAGGCATCTCAGATACGCAGTATTTT.

The chain combines TRBV9 with TRBJ2-1; TRBD2 matches 7 bases. V shed 2 bases and J 8 bases; nucleotides not matched to a gene: 16. The CDR3 contains 17 residues. The germline gives CDR1 SGDLS, CDR2 YYNGEE. Here the CDR3 DNA reads TGTGCCAGCAGCGTTAAAAGGGACGGGGGGAAAGCGGATGAGCAGTTCTTC. Protein sequence: CASSVKRDGGKADEQFF. The whole variable domain, filled in from reference TRBV9 and TRBJ2-1, reads DSGVTQTPKHLITATGQRVTLRCSPRSGDLSVYWYQQSLDQGLQFLIQYYNGEERAKGNILERFSAQQFPDLHSELNLSSLELGDSALYFCASSVKRDGGKADEQFFGPGTRLTVL.

CDR3 in amino acids: CASSPGTGGEKLFF. CDR3 DNA sequence: TGTGCCAGCAGCCCCGGGACAGGGGGAGAAAAACTGTTTTTT. The V gene is TRBV9, the J gene TRBJ1-4, with 11 bases fitting TRBD1. This CDR3 comprises 14 residues. The V gene end was trimmed by 4 bases and the J gene end by 8 bases; junction bases not matched to a gene: 4. Germline V gene data show CDR1 as SGDLS and CDR2 as YYNGEE.

A remark on this clone: The sample has other DNA sequences that encode this CDR3 too. V usage is TRBV4-1 and J usage is TRBJ1-5; D is uncertain. Germline V gene lookup returns CDR1 MGHRA and CDR2 YSYEKL. The CDR3 covers 14 residues. Trimming took off 1 base at V and 0 bases at J, with 4 bases between the two ends. The CDR3 bases are TGCGCCAGCAGCCAAGTGGGTAGCAATCAGCCCCAGCATTTT. It specifies CASSQVGSNQPQHF.

The rearrangement uses TRBV11-2 and TRBJ1-1, with no clear D. Germline V gene sequence: CDR1 SGHAT, CDR2 FQNNGV. The CDR3 is 13 amino acids. V dropped 0 bases and J dropped 1 base, with 3 bases sitting between them. DNA of the CDR3: TGTGCCAGCAGCTTAGAACCGAACACTGAAGCTTTCTTT. This codes for CASSLEPNTEAFF.

Written as DNA, the CDR3 is TGTGCCAGTAGTATGATTGGCGGAAATGAGCAGTTCTTC. It translates to CASSMIGGNEQFF. The gene calls are TRBV19 and TRBJ2-1; the D is unclear. The CDR3 covers 13 residues. Trimming took off 3 bases at V and 7 bases at J, with 10 bases between the two ends. Germline CDR1 reads LNHDA; CDR2 reads SQIVND (reference sequence).

The CDR3 spells CASSLQDRYNQPQHF. DNA for the CDR3: TGTGCCAGCAGTCTGCAGGACAGGTACAATCAGCCCCAGCATTTT. The chain has TRBV6-1 and TRBJ1-5; 7 bases agree with TRBD1. This CDR3 spans 15 amino acids. The V segment lost 5 bases and the J segment 3 bases; nucleotides outside the gene matches: 7. Per germline, CDR1 MNHNS and CDR2 SASEGT.

The chain combines TRBV10-2 with TRBJ1-1; D is perhaps TRBD1 (6 bases). Germline V lookup: CDR1 WSHSY, CDR2 SAAADI. The CDR3 runs 13 residues. The germline V and J ends were trimmed by 2 bases and 4 bases, with 8 bases remaining between them. For the CDR3, the DNA is TGCGCCAGCAGTGAGGGGACAATCACTGAAGCTTTCTTT. Protein: CASSEGTITEAFF.

The rearrangement links TRBV6-1 to TRBJ2-3, with TRBD2 matching 11 bases. The CDR3 loop spans 17 amino acids. CDR1 and CDR2 (germline): MNHNS, SASEGT. Unmatched junction bases numbered 6, after V lost 2 bases and J lost 2 bases. As DNA, the CDR3 is TGTGCCAGCAGTGAAATCCTAGCGGGAGGACTCACAGATACGCAGTATTTT. Its protein is CASSEILAGGLTDTQYF.

V usage is TRBV7-9 and J usage is TRBJ1-2; D not certain. V was trimmed by 1 base and J by 4 bases, leaving 10 bases between them. The length of the CDR3 is 14 residues. Germline CDR1 is SEHNR and CDR2 is FQNEAQ (reference sequence). The CDR3 loop is CASSLEASGYGYTF. CDR3 nucleotide sequence: TGTGCCAGCAGCTTAGAAGCATCCGGCTATGGCTACACCTTC. Full variable domain (rest looked up from reference TRBV7-9 and TRBJ1-2): DTGVSQNPRHKITKRGQNVTFRCDPISEHNRLYWYRQTLGQGPEFLTYFQNEAQLEKSRLLSDRFSAERPKGSFSTLEIQRTEQGDSAMYLCASSLEASGYGYTFGSGTRLTVV.

A note on this clone: An end of the junction differs from the germline gene, which may be a read error. The genes are TRBV6-6 and TRBJ2-1; D is unclear. The CDR3 runs 15 residues. Germline V gives CDR1 MNHNY, CDR2 SVGAGI (reference sequence). In DNA form, the CDR3 reads TGTGCCAGCGGTTATCGTGACCCAACCTACAATGAGCAGTTCTTC. Its protein product is CASGYRDPTYNEQFF.

The V gene is TRBV30, the J gene TRBJ1-3; the match to TRBD1 covers 10 bases. The length of the CDR3 is 15 residues. V gave up 3 bases and J gave up 1 base; unmatched junction bases: 3. Germline lookup yields CDR1 GTSNPN and CDR2 SVGIG (reference sequence). The CDR3 loop reads CAWRRDRGSGNTIYF. For the CDR3, the DNA is TGTGCCTGGAGAAGGGACAGGGGATCTGGAAACACCATATATTTT.

This clone was seen only a few times. The CDR3 reads CASSDKRESPLHF. CDR3 bases: TGTGCCAGCAGTGACAAGAGGGAATCACCCCTCCACTTT. This rearrangement joins TRBV6-4 to TRBJ1-6, with unresolved D. CDR1 is MRHNA and CDR2 is SNTAGT in the germline V gene. V lost 2 bases and J 10 bases, leaving 9 bases between the germline ends. There are 13 residues in the CDR3.

The genes are TRBV2 and TRBJ1-2; D unresolved. Looked up from germline, CDR1 is SNHLY and CDR2 is FYNNEI. Deletions cut 3 bases from V and 0 bases from J, with 8 bases between. This CDR3 has 14 residues. The CDR3 reads CASSDYISNYGYTF. In DNA, the CDR3 is TGTGCCAGCAGTGATTACATCTCTAACTATGGCTACACCTTC.

The chain links TRBV27 to TRBJ1-5; no clear D gene. Germline V gene data show CDR1 as MNHEY and CDR2 as SMNVEV (reference sequence). V lost 6 bases and J 0 bases, leaving 12 bases between the germline ends. The length of the CDR3 is 15 residues. The CDR3 coding sequence is TGTGCCAGCAGCCGGACGGGGTATAGCAATCAGCCCCAGCATTTT. It is translated as CASSRTGYSNQPQHF.

This clone was recorded only once. The rearrangement links TRBV7-8 to TRBJ1-4, with D possibly being TRBD1 (6 bases). V lost 1 base to trimming and J lost 6 bases, with 15 bases between them. This CDR3 is 16 amino acids long. Germline assignment: CDR1 SGHVS and CDR2 FQNEAQ. The CDR3 bases are TGTGCCAGCAGCTTAGATCAAGGGACACTTTATGAAAAACTGTTTTTT. Translated, it gives CASSLDQGTLYEKLFF.

V is TRBV5-1 and J is TRBJ2-3; D may correspond to TRBD1 or TRBD2 (6 bases each). V was trimmed by 3 bases and J by 6 bases, leaving 14 bases between them. Germline loops: CDR1 SGHRS, CDR2 YFSETQ. The CDR3 has 14 residues. CDR3 amino acids: CASSWGAPRDTQYF. The CDR3 coding sequence is TGCGCCAGCAGCTGGGGGGCCCCCAGGGATACGCAGTATTTT.

About this clone: The CDR3 carries no conserved terminal phenylalanine or tryptophan, so it likely arises from a read error. The genes are TRBV13 and TRBJ2-7, with TRBD2 identical over 12 bases. J gave up 3 bases and V 4 bases, and 1 base lay outside the gene matches. CDR3 length: 14 residues. Germline CDR1 is PRHDT and CDR2 is FYEKMQ (reference sequence). CDR3 sequence (DNA): TGTGCCAGCAGCTCTAGCGGGGGGGGCTACGAGCAGTACCTC. This translates into CASSSSGGGYEQYL.